This T cell receptor (beta chain) came from a study of blood T cell repertoires in COVID-19 (dated by TCRdb to about 2020). A note on the overall study: Samples from collaborators originated in the United States, Italy and Spain and spanned both the acute and convalescent phases of COVID-19. The prospective study material was composed of cDNA or gDNA derived from T cells, B-cell-depleted T cells, or PBMCs. The dataset comprised deeply sampled blood TCRbeta repertoires from subjects exposed to, actively infected with, or recovered from COVID-19. A freely available public database, intended as a resource for researchers studying the immune response to SARS-CoV-2, is where the repertoires were released. The samples were drawn from the first 160 participants of the ongoing ImmuneRACE study and from 1,254 subjects provided by 6 global collaborators. Sample metadata almost always included a de-identified subject ID, COVID-19 status, age in years and sex. Where HLA class I and class II types were available, the types were taken from metadata supplied by the sample provider, not from assay-based typing.

The collaborating institutions used their own protocols to collect whole blood in K2EDTA tubes. For TCRbeta analysis, collaborators shipped samples in one of three forms: frozen whole blood, isolated PBMCs, or DNA extracted from either of those sample types. Overall study results and their limits: The amount of clinical and demographic metadata varied by source and participant and was provided uncurated.

In the case of this clone: The clone's antigen remains unknown. No much larger clone exists at a distance of one base, and base qualities are not known.

TCRbeta CDR3 regions were amplified from genomic DNA using the immunoSEQ Assay, a bias-controlled multiplex PCR. Processing in the source paper ran as follows. The number of nucleated cells in each sample was estimated from the amplification of reference gene primers within the assay. Sequence reads were collapsed and filtered to measure the absolute abundance of every unique TCRbeta CDR3 rearrangement. For each sample, productive Simpson clonality was calculated as the square root of Simpson's diversity index over productive rearrangements. TCRdb holds this immuneACCESS table with in-frame rearrangements only. Some clones are missing; in checked studies, unresolved V genes explain under half, and the rest has no known cause. V and J calls and clone size are given by that table; D and trimming were obtained from the DNA. Here the sample has about 260,000 clones; 82% occur a single time. The top ten clonotypes cover around 2% of the sample.

The V end loses 0 bases and the J end loses 5 bases, and a stretch of 5 bases separates them. Via the germline V gene, CDR1 is SGDLS and CDR2 YYNGEE. From the cysteine up to the phenylalanine, the CDR3 has a length of 13 residues. CDR3 DNA only is kept here, 39 bases in frame from base 1. This chain joins TRBV9 to TRBJ2-2; the D gene assignment is ambiguous. Sequencing used peripheral blood. The TCR sequence derives from a woman of 80 years or more with acute or convalescent COVID-19. The sequence in DNA is TGTGCCAGCAGCGTAGTCCAAACCGGGGAGCTGTTTTTT. It specifies CASSVVQTGELFF. Supplemented by the reference TRBV9 and TRBJ2-2 proteins around the CDR3, the complete variable domain is DSGVTQTPKHLITATGQRVTLRCSPRSGDLSVYWYQQSLDQGLQFLIQYYNGEERAKGNILERFSAQQFPDLHSELNLSSLELGDSALYFCASSVVQTGELFFGEGSRLTVL.